This entry lists 32 T cell receptor beta chains sequenced from one sample in a study of blood T cell repertoires in COVID-19. Profiled with immunoSEQ multiplex PCR; TCRdb holds only in-frame clones, not every one. Seen here are 150,000 to 200,000 clones, 70% to 85% observed once, and the top ten hold 4% to 6.5%. The sample was PBMCs or T cells enriched from blood (not recorded which). The receptors originated from a woman aged 55-69 years with acute COVID-19.

V is TRBV4-3 and J is TRBJ2-3, with 7 bases identical to TRBD2. Germline V CDR1 and CDR2: LGHNA, YSLEER. The CDR3 totals 16 residues. The V gene end was trimmed by 0 bases and the J gene end by 0 bases; junction bases not matched to a gene: 3. Written as DNA, the CDR3 is TGCGCCAGCAGCCAAGATCTAGCGGCAAGCACAGATACGCAGTATTTT. Its protein is CASSQDLAASTDTQYF.

The chain employs TRBV3-1 (or the pseudogene TRBV3-2) and TRBJ1-6, with no clear D. Germline loops: CDR1 LGHDT, CDR2 YNNKEL (reference sequence). The ends were cut back, 4 bases at V and 0 bases at J, with 10 bases in the middle. CDR3 length: 16 amino acids. CDR3 loop: CASSRAHTSYNSPLHF. DNA of the CDR3: TGTGCCAGCAGCCGGGCCCATACCTCCTATAATTCACCCCTCCACTTT.

This chain uses TRBV7-2 with TRBJ1-6; the D is unclear. Germline V gene sequence: CDR1 SGHTA, CDR2 FQGNSA. The CDR3 has 12 residues. V lost 3 bases and J lost 11, with 8 bases in between. The CDR3 nucleotides read TGTGCCAGCAGCTTCCCTTATCCACCCCTCCACTTT. Its translation: CASSFPYPPLHF.

J is TRBJ1-2 and V is TRBV5-6, with a possible D match to TRBD1 (6 bases). This CDR3 has 17 amino acids. Trimming cost V 3 bases and J 6 bases, with 24 bases left between them. Looked up from germline, CDR1 is SGHDT and CDR2 is YYEEEE. CDR3 sequence (DNA): TGTGCCAGCAGCTCTGTGGGGGCGTTAGCCAGCACCGATGGCTACACCTTC. Translation gives CASSSVGALASTDGYTF.

The gene calls are TRBV24-1 and TRBJ2-1; 8 nucleotides match TRBD1. Germline CDR1 reads KGHDR; CDR2 reads SFDVKD. This CDR3 is 16 amino acids long. Trimming cost V 0 bases and J 7 bases; bases outside gene matches: 7. The DNA of the CDR3 is TGTGCCACCAGTGATTTGAGTGACAGGGGCGGGAATGAGCAGTTCTTC. Amino acids: CATSDLSDRGGNEQFF.

Here the CDR3 reads CASRVSGRTSTDTQYF. As DNA, the CDR3 is TGTGCCAGCCGGGTTAGCGGGAGAACTAGCACAGATACGCAGTATTTT. The rearrangement links TRBV27 to TRBJ2-3; TRBD2 agrees at 9 bases. This CDR3 comprises 16 residues. V shed 8 bases and J 0 bases; nucleotides not matched to a gene: 9. Germline CDR1 is MNHEY and CDR2 is SMNVEV (reference sequence).

CDR3 amino acids: CASSYGDRNNQPQHF. In nucleotides, the CDR3 is TGTGCCAGCAGTTATGGGGACAGGAACAATCAGCCCCAGCATTTT. The V and J genes are TRBV6-2 or TRBV6-3 and TRBJ1-5; 8 positions agree with TRBD1. The V and J ends lost 3 bases and 3 bases, in that order; junction bases with no gene match: 4. This CDR3 contains 15 residues. Per germline, CDR1 MNHEY and CDR2 SVGEGT.

This clone came up once. The J gene is TRBJ2-3, the V gene TRBV7-6; unclear D gene. CDR3 length: 15 residues. Germline CDR1 and CDR2: SGHVS and FNYEAQ. Trimming took off 7 bases at V and 0 bases at J, with 14 bases between the two ends. DNA of the CDR3: TGTGCCAGCACCCTGCGAAGCCTCAGCACAGATACGCAGTATTTT. Translation gives CASTLRSLSTDTQYF.

This chain connects TRBV5-5 to TRBJ1-1; unclear D gene. This CDR3 is built from 14 residues. From germline, CDR1 is SGHKS and CDR2 YYEKEE (reference sequence). V lost 2 bases and J lost 1, with 9 bases in between. For the CDR3, the DNA is TGTGCCAGCAGCTTTCCCCCGGGGAACACTGAAGCTTTCTTT. Protein product: CASSFPPGNTEAFF.

The chain joins TRBV7-2 to TRBJ1-1; weak D call: TRBD1 (5 bases). V lost 1 base and J 5 bases, leaving 8 bases between the germline ends. Looked up from germline, CDR1 is SGHTA and CDR2 is FQGNSA. This CDR3 comprises 13 residues. CDR3 protein: CASSLGEGTEAFF. In DNA, the CDR3 is TGTGCCAGCAGCTTAGGGGAGGGGACTGAAGCTTTCTTT.

This chain uses TRBV7-2 with TRBJ1-1, with D uncertain. The V gene lost 1 base and the J gene lost 5 bases, with 8 bases spanning the gap. Germline V gene lookup returns CDR1 SGHTA and CDR2 FQGNSA. This CDR3 has 13 residues. In DNA form, the CDR3 reads TGTGCCAGCAGCTTAGACATAAGTACTGAAGCTTTCTTT. It yields the protein CASSLDISTEAFF.

The CDR3 DNA reads TGCGCCAGCAGTAGCAGAGAGAACACCGGGGAGCTGTTTTTT. Its protein product is CASSSRENTGELFF. The rearrangement links TRBV5-1 to TRBJ2-2; no reliable D call. CDR1 and CDR2 (germline): SGHRS, YFSETQ. V was cut by 5 bases and J by 1 base, with 9 bases left in between. The CDR3 spans 14 residues.

This chain links TRBV19 with TRBJ2-7; 9 nucleotides match TRBD2. V trimming: 10 bases; J trimming: 2 bases; junction bases outside the gene matches: 12. The CDR3 runs to 15 residues. The V gene's germline CDR1 is LNHDA and CDR2 SQIVND (reference sequence). The CDR3 sequence: CATQRGGLAPYEQYF. The CDR3 DNA follows: TGTGCCACCCAAAGGGGGGGACTAGCCCCCTACGAGCAGTACTTC.

The CDR3 coding sequence is TGTGCCAGCAGCTTAGAGGCTTGGATCGGGGACTCCCCATGGAGTGGGGCCAACGTCCTGACTTTC. This sequence encodes CASSLEAWIGDSPWSGANVLTF. The V and J genes are TRBV7-8 and TRBJ2-6, with TRBD2 as a possible D gene (6 bases). The length of the CDR3 is 22 residues. The germline gives CDR1 SGHVS, CDR2 FQNEAQ. V was trimmed by 1 base and J by 3 bases, leaving 28 bases between them.

The rearrangement links TRBV11-2 to TRBJ2-2; 9 bases match TRBD1. V lost 5 bases to trimming and J lost 5 bases; unmatched junction nucleotides: 9. Germline V lookup: CDR1 SGHAT, CDR2 FQNNGV. The length of the CDR3 is 16 residues. For the CDR3, the DNA is TGTGCCAGCAGCAACCGGGACAGGGTTAGAACCGGGGAGCTGTTTTTT. Its protein product is CASSNRDRVRTGELFF.

This clone was counted ten times or more. The chain carries TRBV6-4 and TRBJ2-1, with a tentative D call TRBD2 (5 bases). The germline gives CDR1 MRHNA, CDR2 SNTAGT. The CDR3 totals 13 residues. The germline V and J ends were trimmed by 0 bases and 5 bases, with 5 bases remaining between them. The CDR3 sequence: CASSDSTNNEQFF. The CDR3 nucleotides read TGTGCCAGCAGTGACTCGACTAACAATGAGCAGTTCTTC.

The genes are TRBV6-7 and TRBJ2-7, with D possibly being TRBD2 (5 bases). TRBV6-7 is identified as an open reading frame with a role that is uncertain. Trimming pared 8 bases from V and 3 bases from J, leaving 20 bases between. The CDR3 extends over 15 amino acids. This chain's CDR3 is CASWPPRGRGYEQYF. In DNA form, the CDR3 reads TGTGCCAGCTGGCCCCCGAGAGGTCGGGGCTACGAGCAGTACTTC.

This CDR3 is CAPGVSSGDTEAFF. The CDR3 DNA is TGTGCGCCGGGGGTGAGTAGTGGGGACACTGAAGCTTTCTTT. The genes are TRBV7-9 and TRBJ1-1, with D perhaps TRBD1 (5 bases). The CDR3 is made up of 14 amino acids. The germline CDR1 and CDR2 sequences are SEHNR and FQNEAQ (reference sequence).

The chain has TRBV5-1 and TRBJ2-5, with a possible D match to TRBD2 (6 bases). The CDR3 runs to 14 residues. V lost 1 base, J lost 0 bases, and 7 bases lay in between. In germline, CDR1 is SGHRS, CDR2 YFSETQ. The CDR3 DNA is TGCGCCAGCAGCTTGTCGGGAGACCAAGAGACCCAGTACTTC. The encoded protein is CASSLSGDQETQYF.

This chain joins TRBV29-1 and TRBJ1-1; weak D call: TRBD1 (5 bases). The CDR3 runs to 14 residues. The V gene's germline CDR1 is SQVTM and CDR2 ANQGSEA. Trimming pared 0 bases from V and 4 bases from J, leaving 12 bases between. CDR3 loop: CSVEERDGGTEAFF. The CDR3 nucleotides are TGCAGCGTTGAAGAAAGGGACGGGGGCACTGAAGCTTTCTTT.

This chain links TRBV19 with TRBJ1-1; perhaps TRBD1 as D (5 bases). Looked up from germline, CDR1 is LNHDA and CDR2 is SQIVND (reference sequence). The V end was cut by 3 bases, the J end by 5 bases, with 13 bases between. The CDR3 consists of 14 residues. DNA of the CDR3: TGTGCCAGTAGTATCCAGGGAGGAAGAACTGAAGCTTTCTTT. Protein sequence: CASSIQGGRTEAFF.

The rearrangement joins TRBV27 to TRBJ1-6; TRBD1 agrees at 7 bases. The ends lost 6 bases at V and 13 bases at J; junction bases unmatched: 12. Germline CDR1 reads MNHEY; CDR2 reads SMNVEV (reference sequence). CDR3 size: 14 residues. As DNA, the CDR3 is TGTGCCAGCAGGCGACAGGGAGATCTAACTCCCCTCCACTTT. Protein sequence: CASRRQGDLTPLHF.

V and J are TRBV6-6 and TRBJ1-2; 7 positions agree with TRBD1. The CDR3 has 15 residues. Germline CDR1 reads MNHNY; CDR2 reads SVGAGI (reference sequence). Trimming cost V 5 bases and J 8 bases; bases outside gene matches: 14. This chain's CDR3 is CASSDRQGPIEGYTF. In DNA, the CDR3 is TGTGCCAGCAGTGACAGACAGGGCCCGATCGAGGGCTACACCTTC.

The CDR3 spells CASSLGMASGAYEQYF. The CDR3 DNA reads TGTGCCAGCAGCTTAGGAATGGCATCCGGGGCCTACGAGCAGTACTTC. V is TRBV11-2 and J is TRBJ2-7; D is perhaps TRBD2 (5 bases). The V and J ends lost 1 base and 2 bases respectively, with 15 bases between them. This CDR3 is built from 16 residues. Germline assignment: CDR1 SGHAT and CDR2 FQNNGV.

The CDR3 loop is CASSLSGNINYGYTF. The CDR3 DNA follows: TGTGCCAGCAGCTTATCAGGGAACATCAACTATGGCTACACCTTC. The chain is built from TRBV7-9 and TRBJ1-2; tentative D call: TRBD1 (5 bases). Between the trimmed V and J ends, which lost 2 bases and 2 bases, there was a span of 12 bases. Germline V lookup: CDR1 SEHNR, CDR2 FQNEAQ (reference sequence). The CDR3 is 15 residues long.

The V gene is TRBV7-2, the J gene TRBJ1-2; D may be TRBD1 (5 bases). V was cut by 2 bases and J by 7 bases, with 11 bases left in between. This CDR3 contains 13 residues. Germline lookup yields CDR1 SGHTA and CDR2 FQGNSA. The CDR3 region has the DNA TGTGCCAGCAGCTTACAGGGAGGGCGTGGCTACACCTTC. Amino acids: CASSLQGGRGYTF.

Many counts were recorded for this clone. V is TRBV14 and J is TRBJ2-5; 13 nucleotides align to TRBD2. Germline trimming cut 3 bases from V and 5 bases from J; bases unmatched to any gene: 6. Germline CDR1 reads SGHDN; CDR2 reads FVKESK. This CDR3 contains 16 residues. DNA for the CDR3: TGTGCCAGCAGCCATTGGACTAGCGGGAGAGGGGAGACCCAGTACTTC. Amino acid sequence: CASSHWTSGRGETQYF.

As to this clone: The same CDR3 is also encoded by other DNA sequences in this sample. The V call is TRBV7-2, the J call TRBJ2-3; 12 bases fit TRBD2. J was trimmed by 2 bases and V by 0 bases; bases with no gene match: 3. The CDR3 has 17 amino acids. CDR1 and CDR2 (germline): SGHTA, FQGNSA. CDR3 in amino acids: CASSLARTSGDTDTQYF. The CDR3, as DNA: TGTGCCAGCAGCTTAGCGCGGACTAGCGGGGACACAGATACGCAGTATTTT.

The V gene is TRBV18, the J gene TRBJ1-3; possibly TRBD1 for D (5 bases). This CDR3 is built from 14 residues. Germline V lookup: CDR1 KGHSH, CDR2 LQKENI. V was clipped by 8 bases and J by 0 bases, with 11 bases between them. The CDR3 spells CASQIQDSGNTIYF. The CDR3 nucleotides read TGTGCCAGCCAAATACAGGACTCTGGAAACACCATATATTTT.

This clone showed up just once. The chain recombines TRBV24-1 with TRBJ2-1; TRBD1 matches 9 bases. The CDR3 runs 17 residues. The V gene's germline CDR1 is KGHDR and CDR2 SFDVKD. V gave up 3 bases and J gave up 8 bases; unmatched junction bases: 13. The CDR3: CATSDHADRGPPDEQFF. CDR3 nucleotides: TGTGCCACCAGTGATCACGCGGACAGGGGACCCCCCGATGAGCAGTTCTTC.

In DNA form, the CDR3 reads TGTGCCAGCAGCGTAGAGGGGGGGCCGGACTATGGCTACACCTTC. It specifies CASSVEGGPDYGYTF. V usage is TRBV9 and J usage is TRBJ1-2, with a tentative D call TRBD1 (6 bases). The CDR3 totals 15 residues. The V and J ends lost 0 bases and 3 bases respectively, with 12 bases between them. CDR1 is SGDLS and CDR2 is YYNGEE in the germline V gene.

The rearrangement uses TRBV9 and TRBJ2-1; 8 nucleotides match TRBD2. CDR3 length: 14 amino acids. Germline V gives CDR1 SGDLS, CDR2 YYNGEE. J was trimmed by 6 bases and V by 4 bases; bases with no gene match: 6. This chain's CDR3 is CASSPRTSSNEQFF. CDR3 nucleotides: TGTGCCAGCAGCCCTCGGACTAGCTCCAATGAGCAGTTCTTC.